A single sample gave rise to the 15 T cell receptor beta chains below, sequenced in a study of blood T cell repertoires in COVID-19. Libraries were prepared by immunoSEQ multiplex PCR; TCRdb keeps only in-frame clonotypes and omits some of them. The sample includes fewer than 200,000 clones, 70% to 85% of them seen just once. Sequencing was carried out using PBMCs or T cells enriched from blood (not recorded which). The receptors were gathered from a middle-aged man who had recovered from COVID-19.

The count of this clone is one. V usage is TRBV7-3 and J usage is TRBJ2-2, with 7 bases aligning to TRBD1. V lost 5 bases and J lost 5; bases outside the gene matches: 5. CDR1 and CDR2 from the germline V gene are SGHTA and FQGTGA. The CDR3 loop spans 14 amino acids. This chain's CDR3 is CASSVTGQTGELFF. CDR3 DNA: TGTGCCAGCAGCGTGACAGGGCAGACCGGGGAGCTGTTTTTT.

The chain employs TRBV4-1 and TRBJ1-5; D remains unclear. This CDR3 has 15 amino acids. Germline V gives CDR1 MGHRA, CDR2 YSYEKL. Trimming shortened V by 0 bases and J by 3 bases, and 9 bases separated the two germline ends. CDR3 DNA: TGCGCCAGCAGCCAAGAGTCGTCAGACAATCAGCCCCAGCATTTT. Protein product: CASSQESSDNQPQHF.

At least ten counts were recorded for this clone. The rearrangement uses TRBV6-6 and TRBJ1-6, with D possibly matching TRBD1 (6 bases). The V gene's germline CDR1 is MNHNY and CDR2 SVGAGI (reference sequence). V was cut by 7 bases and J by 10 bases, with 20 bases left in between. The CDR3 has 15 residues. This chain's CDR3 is CASNRGLDSASPLHF. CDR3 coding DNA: TGTGCCAGCAACCGCGGGCTGGACAGTGCATCACCCCTCCACTTT.

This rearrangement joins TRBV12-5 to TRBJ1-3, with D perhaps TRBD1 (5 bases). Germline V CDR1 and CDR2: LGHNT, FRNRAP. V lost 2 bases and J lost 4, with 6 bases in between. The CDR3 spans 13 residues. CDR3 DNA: TGTGCTAGTGGTTTGAAGGGGGGAAACACCATATATTTT. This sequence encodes CASGLKGGNTIYF.

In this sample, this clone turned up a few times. The CDR3 spells CASSLRTGGQFF. CDR3 bases: TGTGCCAGCAGTTTAAGGACGGGGGGCCAGTTCTTC. The chain uses TRBV27 and TRBJ2-1; D possibly corresponds to TRBD2 (7 bases). CDR3 size: 12 residues. CDR1 is MNHEY and CDR2 is SMNVEV in the germline V gene (reference sequence). Trimming took 2 bases from V and 13 from J, leaving 12 bases between them.

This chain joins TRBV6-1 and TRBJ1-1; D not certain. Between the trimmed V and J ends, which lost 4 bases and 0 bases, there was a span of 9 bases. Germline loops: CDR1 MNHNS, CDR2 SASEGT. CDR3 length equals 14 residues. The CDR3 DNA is TGTGCCAGCAGTGTAGCCGGAGTGAACACTGAAGCTTTCTTT. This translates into CASSVAGVNTEAFF.

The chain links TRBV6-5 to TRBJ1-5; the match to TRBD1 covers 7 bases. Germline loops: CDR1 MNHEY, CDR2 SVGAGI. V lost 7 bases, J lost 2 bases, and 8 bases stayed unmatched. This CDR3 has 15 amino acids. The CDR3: CASTPGGNGNQPQHF. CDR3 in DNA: TGTGCCAGCACCCCAGGGGGGAATGGCAATCAGCCCCAGCATTTT.

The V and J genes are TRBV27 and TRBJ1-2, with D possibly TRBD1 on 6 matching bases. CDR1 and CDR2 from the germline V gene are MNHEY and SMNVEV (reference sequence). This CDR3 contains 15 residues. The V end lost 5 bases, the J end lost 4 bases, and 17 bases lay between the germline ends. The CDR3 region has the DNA TGTGCCAGCAGTCCACGCGGGGGGGCTACCTATGGCTACACCTTC. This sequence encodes CASSPRGGATYGYTF.

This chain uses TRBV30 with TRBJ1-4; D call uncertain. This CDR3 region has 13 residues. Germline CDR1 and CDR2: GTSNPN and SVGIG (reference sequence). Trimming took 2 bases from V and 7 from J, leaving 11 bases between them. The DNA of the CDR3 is TGTGCCTGGAGTTCGGGTTTATCTGAAAAACTGTTTTTT. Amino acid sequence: CAWSSGLSEKLFF.

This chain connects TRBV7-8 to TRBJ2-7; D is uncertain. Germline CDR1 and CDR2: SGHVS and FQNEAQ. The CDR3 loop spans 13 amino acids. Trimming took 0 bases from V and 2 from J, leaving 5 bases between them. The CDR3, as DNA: TGTGCCAGCAGCTTAGCGGAGACCTACGAGCAGTACTTC. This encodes CASSLAETYEQYF. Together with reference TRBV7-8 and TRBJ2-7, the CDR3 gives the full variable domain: GAGVSQSPRYKVAKRGQDVALRCDPISGHVSLFWYQQALGQGPEFLTYFQNEAQLDKSGLPSDRFFAERPEGSVSTLKIQRTQQEDSAVYLCASSLAETYEQYFGPGTRLTVT.

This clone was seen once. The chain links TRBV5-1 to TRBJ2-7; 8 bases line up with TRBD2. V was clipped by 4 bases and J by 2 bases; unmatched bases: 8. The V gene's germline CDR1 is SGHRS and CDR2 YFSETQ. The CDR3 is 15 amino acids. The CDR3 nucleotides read TGCGCCAGCAGCCGGCGGGGGGACGGACCCTACGAGCAGTACTTC. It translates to CASSRRGDGPYEQYF.

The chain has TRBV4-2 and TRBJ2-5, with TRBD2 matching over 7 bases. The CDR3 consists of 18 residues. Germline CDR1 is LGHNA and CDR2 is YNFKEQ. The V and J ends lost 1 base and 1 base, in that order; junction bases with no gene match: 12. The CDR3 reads CASSQGPRRGRGQETQYF. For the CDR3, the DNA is TGTGCCAGCAGCCAAGGGCCCCGTCGGGGGAGGGGCCAAGAGACCCAGTACTTC.

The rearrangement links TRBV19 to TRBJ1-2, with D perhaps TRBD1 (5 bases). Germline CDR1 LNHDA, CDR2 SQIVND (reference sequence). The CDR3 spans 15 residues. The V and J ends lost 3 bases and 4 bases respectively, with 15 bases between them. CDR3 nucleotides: TGTGCCAGTAGTATTGGGGCCAGTACCCTCTATGGCTACACCTTC. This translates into CASSIGASTLYGYTF.

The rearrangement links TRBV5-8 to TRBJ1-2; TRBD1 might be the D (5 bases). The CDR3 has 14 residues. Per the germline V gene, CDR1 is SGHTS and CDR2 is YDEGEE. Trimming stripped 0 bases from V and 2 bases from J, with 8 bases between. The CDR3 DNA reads TGTGCCAGCAGCTTGGGTCAGGGCAACTATGGCTACACCTTC. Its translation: CASSLGQGNYGYTF.

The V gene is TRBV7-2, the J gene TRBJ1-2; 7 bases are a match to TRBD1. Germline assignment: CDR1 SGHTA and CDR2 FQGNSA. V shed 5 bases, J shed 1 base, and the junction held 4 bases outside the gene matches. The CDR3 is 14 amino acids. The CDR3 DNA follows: TGTGCCAGCAGCGCGGGACAGTTTAACTATGGCTACACCTTC. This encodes CASSAGQFNYGYTF.